Shown below are 12 T cell receptor beta chains from a single sample sequenced in a study of cytomegalovirus exposure and HLA in healthy donors. This PCR relied on a set of 60 Vbeta primers and 13 Jbeta primers. Profiling relied on immunoSEQ multiplex PCR, and the TCRdb table lists in-frame clones only, not all of them. The sample comprises approximately 120,000 clones, around three quarters of which are singletons, and 0.95% to 1.5% rests with the top ten. The sample comprised PBMCs. The source of these receptors is a female donor in good health and CMV-seronegative.

J is TRBJ2-1 and V is TRBV5-1; 7 bases align to TRBD1. The trim removed 1 base at V and 4 bases at J, leaving 5 bases unmatched. The CDR3 has 15 residues. Germline assignment: CDR1 SGHRS and CDR2 YFSETQ. The CDR3 reads CASSLRTQGYNEQFF. The CDR3 DNA follows: TGCGCCAGCAGCTTGAGGACACAGGGGTACAATGAGCAGTTCTTC.

The V gene is TRBV25-1, the J gene TRBJ1-5; no reliable D call. The germline CDR1 and CDR2 sequences are MGHDK and SYGVNS. The CDR3 spans 17 residues. Trimming removed 1 base at V and 6 bases at J, with 19 bases between. CDR3 sequence: CASSESQPGMGGQPQHF. The CDR3 DNA is TGTGCCAGCAGTGAATCCCAACCGGGGATGGGAGGTCAGCCCCAGCATTTT.

The chain carries TRBV7-8 and TRBJ2-6; D uncertain. From germline, CDR1 is SGHVS and CDR2 FQNEAQ. V was cut by 3 bases and J by 3 bases, with 6 bases left in between. This CDR3 has 14 residues. The CDR3 sequence: CASSLPHGANVLTF. Here the CDR3 DNA reads TGTGCCAGCAGCTTGCCACATGGGGCCAACGTCCTGACTTTC.

V is TRBV19 and J is TRBJ1-5; 7 nucleotides line up with TRBD1. The CDR3 spans 16 residues. CDR1 is LNHDA and CDR2 is SQIVND in the germline V gene (reference sequence). J was trimmed by 11 bases and V by 5 bases; bases with no gene match: 18. The CDR3 loop reads CASSPRQGRSHLAQHF. The CDR3 nucleotides are TGTGCCAGTAGTCCTCGACAGGGTCGGTCTCATTTGGCCCAGCATTTT.

This clone was seen a single time. The chain recombines TRBV10-3 with TRBJ2-1; 8 bases line up with TRBD2. J was trimmed by 0 bases and V by 2 bases; bases with no gene match: 0. Per the germline V gene, CDR1 is ENHRY and CDR2 is SYGVKD. This CDR3 region has 15 residues. The CDR3 sequence is CAISESGSSYNEQFF. CDR3 bases: TGTGCCATCAGTGAGAGCGGGAGCTCCTACAATGAGCAGTTCTTC.

The V call is TRBV11-2, the J call TRBJ2-7; 10 bases map to TRBD1. The length of the CDR3 is 14 residues. The germline CDR1 and CDR2 sequences are SGHAT and FQNNGV. The V gene end was trimmed by 4 bases and the J gene end by 4 bases; junction bases not matched to a gene: 4. Here the CDR3 DNA reads TGTGCCAGCAGCTACCGACAGGGGGCATACGAGCAGTACTTC. This sequence encodes CASSYRQGAYEQYF.

The rearrangement links TRBV7-8 to TRBJ1-5; a weak D match, TRBD1 (5 bases). The CDR3 consists of 18 residues. Germline CDR1 is SGHVS and CDR2 is FQNEAQ. Trimming shortened V by 1 base and J by 2 bases, and 18 bases separated the two germline ends. Here the CDR3 DNA reads TGTGCCAGCAGCTTAGGGGGCGGGGGGGTGGTTCGCAATCAGCCCCAGCATTTT. Protein: CASSLGGGGVVRNQPQHF.

As for this clone: The junction departs from the called germline gene at one end, perhaps through a read error. This chain links TRBV2 with TRBJ2-1; TRBD1 matches 10 bases. The germline CDR1 and CDR2 sequences are SNHLY and FYNNEI. CDR3 length: 15 amino acids. CDR3 DNA sequence: TGTGCCAGCAGTAACCCCCCGGGACAGGGGAATGGGCAGTTCTTC. Amino acids: CASSNPPGQGNGQFF.

The chain uses TRBV5-5 and TRBJ2-1, with TRBD2 identical over 13 bases. CDR1 is SGHKS and CDR2 is YYEKEE in the germline V gene (reference sequence). Losses at the gene ends were 2 bases for V and 7 bases for J; bases not matched to a gene: 3. The CDR3 is 15 residues long. The CDR3 loop is CASSFGLAGENEQFF. In DNA form, the CDR3 reads TGTGCCAGCAGCTTCGGACTAGCGGGAGAGAATGAGCAGTTCTTC.

V and J are TRBV28 and TRBJ1-1, with a possible D match to TRBD1 (5 bases). In germline, CDR1 is MDHEN, CDR2 SYDVKM. The CDR3 has 12 residues. V gave up 7 bases and J gave up 2 bases, with 8 bases separating them. As DNA, the CDR3 is TGTGCCAGCATTCAGGGCAACACTGAAGCTTTCTTT. It encodes CASIQGNTEAFF.

V usage is TRBV7-6 and J usage is TRBJ2-7; TRBD2 matches 8 bases. Germline V gives CDR1 SGHVS, CDR2 FNYEAQ. Trimming took 4 bases from V and 1 from J; bases not matched to a gene: 6. CDR3 length: 15 amino acids. CDR3 loop: CASSYASGLSYEQYF. The DNA of the CDR3 is TGTGCCAGCAGCTATGCTAGCGGGTTATCCTACGAGCAGTACTTC.

This chain connects TRBV5-6 to TRBJ2-5; 11 bases match TRBD2. The CDR3 loop spans 15 amino acids. Trimming at V came to 3 bases and at J to 6 bases, leaving 7 bases not matched to a gene. Germline V lookup: CDR1 SGHDT, CDR2 YYEEEE. The CDR3 DNA sequence: TGTGCCAGCAGCTCCACTAGCGGGAGAACTAAGACCCAGTACTTC. Its translation is CASSSTSGRTKTQYF.